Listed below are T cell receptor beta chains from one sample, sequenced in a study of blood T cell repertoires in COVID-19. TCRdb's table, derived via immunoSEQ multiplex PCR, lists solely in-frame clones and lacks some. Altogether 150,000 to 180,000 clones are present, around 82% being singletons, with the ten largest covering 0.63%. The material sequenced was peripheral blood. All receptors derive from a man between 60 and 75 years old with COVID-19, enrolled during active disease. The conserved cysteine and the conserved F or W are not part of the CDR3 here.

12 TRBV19 ASSLRDREKEQY
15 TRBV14 ANSQDSLGTKQETQY
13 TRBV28 ASSPPGLVFNEQF
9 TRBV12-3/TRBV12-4 ASTVNYGYT
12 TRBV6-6 ASSYSTGVYEQY
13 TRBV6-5 ASRPQGQVNTEAF
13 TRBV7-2 ASSVSGVGANVLT
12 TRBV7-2 ASSYQDRGGEQY
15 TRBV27 ASSLRAWDRVTIGYT
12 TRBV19 ASSIREQVNEQF
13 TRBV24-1 ATSDFSGTGYEQY
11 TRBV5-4 ASSLGAPYEQY
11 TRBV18 ASSPGTGNGYT
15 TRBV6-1 ASSVPTRGQRGNTIY
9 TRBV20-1 KTQGGSGYT
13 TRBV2 ASSEYGQLNTEAF
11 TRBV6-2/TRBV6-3 ASSYGQYYGYT
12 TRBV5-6 ASSFTGGINEQF
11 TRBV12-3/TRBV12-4 ASSLQGDQPQH
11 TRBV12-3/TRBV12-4 ASSGVFRGEQY
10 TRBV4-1 ASSQSGGKLF
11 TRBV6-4 ASSVGLNQPQH
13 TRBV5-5 ASSFLDRGEHEQY
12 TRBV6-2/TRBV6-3 ASSSFGGGVEQY
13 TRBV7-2 ASSLIDSYNQPQH
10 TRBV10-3 AISETGYEQY
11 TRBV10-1 ASISSITYEQY
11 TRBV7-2 ASSLALPHEQY
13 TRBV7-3 ASSLTSGGAYEQF
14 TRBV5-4 ASSDKGRGGAGELF
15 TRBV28 ASSSMRRGAQRQPQH
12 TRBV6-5 ASRTGGTGNTIY
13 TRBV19 ASSSGTGGSYEQY
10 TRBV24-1 ATSDFGREAF
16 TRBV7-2 ASSPDRELSRVTDTQY
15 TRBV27 ASSPTGDLRRTGELF
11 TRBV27 ASRATGGEGYT
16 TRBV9 ASSPRGGASGTIGELF
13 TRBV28 ASSFKQGSYNEQF
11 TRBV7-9 ASSLGAGNTIY
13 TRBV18 ASSRRTGENTEAF
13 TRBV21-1 ASSSFHRARNTIY
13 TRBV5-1 ASSLLGGSNQPQH
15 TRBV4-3 ASSQDRAYWGTDTQY
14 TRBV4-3 ASSQVEDRPNYGYT
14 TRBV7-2 ASSLAVGKGQETQY
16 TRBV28 ASSLVGLAGDRTDTQY
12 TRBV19 ASSRRQGIYEQY
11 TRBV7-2 ASSFGVNYGYT
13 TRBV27 ASRNQGALDQPQH
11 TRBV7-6 ASSLSGQETQY
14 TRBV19 ASTPSRPGVNTEAF
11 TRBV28 ASILGGGTEAF
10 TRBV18 ASSLQGYEQY
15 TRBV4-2 ASSQEDRGSSYNEQF
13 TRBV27 ASSPSGRANYGYT
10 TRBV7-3 ASGHRGETQY
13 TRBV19 ASSIGTASNQPQH
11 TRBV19 ASSRQGIDTQY
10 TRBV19 ASSTGLETQY